This TCR beta chain was profiled in a study of T cells after yellow fever vaccination (dated by TCRdb to the late 2010s). A note on the overall study: Libraries from fractions with low cell numbers were prepared with the SMART-Seq v4 Ultra Low Input RNA kit. Bulk TCR alpha and beta repertoires were sequenced longitudinally to track T-cell clones before and after primary and booster YFV17D yellow fever vaccination. The cohort comprised two healthy male donors, one aged 18 to 30 and one aged 30 to 40 years. Blood samples were taken at several timepoints before and after primary and secondary immunization, and bulk PBMC replicates and cell subsets were isolated.

Reading the label with the study, this specimen's treatment or condition is: live attenuated yellow fever vaccine strain. Two biological replicates of bulk PBMCs were collected at each blood-draw timepoint. A standard Ficoll-Paque protocol was used to isolate PBMCs from peripheral blood. TriZol was used to extract RNA from bulk PBMCs, from CD4 and CD8 fractions, and from dextramer-positive and dextramer-negative fractions. This clonotype has only a few counts. There is no known antigen for this receptor. One base away there is no much larger clone; base qualities are not given. V ends up 0 bases short and J 5 bases short, with an unmatched junction base count of 3. The germline V gene gives CDR1 as KGHSH and CDR2 as LQKENI. Including the terminal cysteine and phenylalanine, the CDR3 comprises 15 residues. This entry keeps only the CDR3 DNA: 45 bases, framed from base 1. General conclusions and limits of the study: A small share of clonotypes was detected in both CD4 and CD8 compartments, with the overlap likely arising from convergent recombination. Most clones expanded after primary vaccination (almost 97% of CD4 and roughly 88% of CD8) were re-detected after the booster, suggesting that broad memory maintenance occurred. Because only two donors were included in the study, the extent to which the findings can be generalized is limited. Compared with the primary T-cell response, the secondary T-cell response was weaker but faster, peaking on day 5 rather than day 15. Because abundant contaminating clonotypes from the bulk population could be contained in FACS-sorted repertoires, computational filtering was required.

Synthesis of TCR cDNA relied on 5'RACE template switching, a step that introduced a universal primer site along with unique molecular identifiers. Priming of cDNA synthesis was performed from both the TCR alpha and TCR beta constant segments. Library amplification used two PCR steps, and the second PCR step added sample barcodes and sequencing adapters. Sequencing of libraries was performed on Illumina HiSeq 2500 (2x100 bp) or NovaSeq (2x150 bp). The study's own analysis went as follows. MIGEC handled demultiplexing of reads and collapsing into UMI consensus sequences, while MiXCR performed V(D)J alignment. Using edgeR on replicate PBMC samples, clonotypes were called vaccine-responding if FDR was below 0.01 and the log2 fold change was above 5 up to day 15. Each bulk clonotype received a CD4 or CD8 identity based on whether the sequenced CD4 or CD8 repertoire contained that clonotype at higher abundance. Starting from the raw public reads, TCRdb applied fastp trimming at Q25, assembled clones with MiXCR and retained in-frame beta chains. Rows are unified per CDR3 protein, each entry keeping the most common DNA and genes. The V and J calls here are based on TCRdb, not the publication. Within this sample are 320,000 or so distinct CDR3 sequences, with about 7.8% of them counted one time only. The ten largest clones represent around 17% of the sample.

The receptor chain draws on TRBV18 and TRBJ2-1; TRBD1 aligns with 8 central bases. The sample in question was PBMCs, obtained approximately 47 days after the first yellow fever vaccination. This receptor was obtained from a man between 18 and 29 years old who received the YFV17D yellow fever vaccine. CDR3 sequence: CASSPPTGGNNEQFF. The DNA reads TGTGCCAGCTCACCACCAACAGGGGGGAACAATGAGCAGTTCTTC.